This entry lists 5 T cell receptor beta chains sequenced from one sample in a study of control samples from healthy donors and cancer patients. The repertoire was sequenced with immunoSEQ multiplex PCR; TCRdb's copy has only in-frame clones and lacks some. Here the sample spans 80,000 to 85,000 clones, around nine tenths being singletons. Sequencing was carried out using blood. The receptors originated from a woman aged 45-65 years in good health.

The gene calls are TRBV5-1 and TRBJ2-1; D is unclear. This CDR3 is 15 amino acids long. Trimming took 0 bases from V and 0 from J, leaving 7 bases between them. Germline V gene data show CDR1 as SGHRS and CDR2 as YFSETQ. The CDR3 bases are TGCGCCAGCAGCTTGGGGGCTAGCTCCTACAATGAGCAGTTCTTC. It codes for CASSLGASSYNEQFF. The full variable domain, completed using reference TRBV5-1 and TRBJ2-1, is KAGVTQTPRYLIKTRGQQVTLSCSPISGHRSVSWYQQTPGQGLQFLFEYFSETQRNKGNFPGRFSGRQFSNSRSEMNVSTLELGDSALYLCASSLGASSYNEQFFGPGTRLTVL.

V is TRBV7-9 and J is TRBJ1-2; D is ambiguous. V was cut by 10 bases and J by 8 bases, with 17 bases left in between. This CDR3 is built from 12 residues. Germline assignment: CDR1 SEHNR and CDR2 FQNEAQ (reference sequence). The CDR3 DNA reads TGTGCCACCCGTCGGAGTGAGGAAGGCTACACCTTC. Translation: CATRRSEEGYTF.

J is TRBJ1-6 and V is TRBV30; D call uncertain. The germline gives CDR1 GTSNPN, CDR2 SVGIG (reference sequence). This CDR3 has 13 residues. V lost 5 bases and J 5 bases, leaving 10 bases between the germline ends. The CDR3 DNA follows: TGTGCCTGGGCCAGCCTAGATAATTCACCCCTCCACTTT. Encoded protein: CAWASLDNSPLHF.

The genes are TRBV2 and TRBJ1-2; D gene ambiguous. Germline values: CDR1 SNHLY, CDR2 FYNNEI. V lost 2 bases and J 2 bases, leaving 3 bases between the germline ends. This CDR3 spans 12 amino acids. CDR3 nucleotide sequence: TGTGCCAGCAGTGAAAGGAACTATGGCTACACCTTC. It yields the protein CASSERNYGYTF.

The rearrangement uses TRBV24-1 and TRBJ2-3, with 9 bases lining up with TRBD1. V was pared by 1 base and J by 3 bases, with 4 bases of the junction left unmatched. CDR3 size: 16 residues. Germline V gene data show CDR1 as KGHDR and CDR2 as SFDVKD. CDR3 amino acids: CATSDLTGTGTDTQYF. CDR3 sequence (DNA): TGTGCCACCAGTGATTTAACCGGGACAGGGACAGATACGCAGTATTTT.